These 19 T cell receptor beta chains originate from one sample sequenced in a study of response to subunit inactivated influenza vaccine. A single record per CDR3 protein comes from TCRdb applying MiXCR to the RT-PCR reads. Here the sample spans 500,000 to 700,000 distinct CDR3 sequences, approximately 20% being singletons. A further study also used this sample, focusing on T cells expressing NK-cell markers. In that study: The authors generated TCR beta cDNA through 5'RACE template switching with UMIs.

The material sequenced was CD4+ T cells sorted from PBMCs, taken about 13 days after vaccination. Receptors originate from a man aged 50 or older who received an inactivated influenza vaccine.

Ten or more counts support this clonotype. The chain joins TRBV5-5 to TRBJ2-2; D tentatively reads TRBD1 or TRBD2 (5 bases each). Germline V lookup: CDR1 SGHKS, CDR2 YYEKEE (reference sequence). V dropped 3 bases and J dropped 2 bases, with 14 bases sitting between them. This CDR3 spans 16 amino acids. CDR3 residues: CASSSSGTGNTGELFF. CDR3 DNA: TGTGCCAGCAGCTCCTCCGGGACGGGCAACACCGGGGAGCTGTTTTTT.

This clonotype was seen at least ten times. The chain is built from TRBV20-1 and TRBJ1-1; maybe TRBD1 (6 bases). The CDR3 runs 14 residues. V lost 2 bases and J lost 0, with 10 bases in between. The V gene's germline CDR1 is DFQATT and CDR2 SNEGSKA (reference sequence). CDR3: CSARKDRLNTEAFF. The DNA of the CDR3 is TGCAGTGCTAGAAAAGACAGGTTGAACACTGAAGCTTTCTTT.

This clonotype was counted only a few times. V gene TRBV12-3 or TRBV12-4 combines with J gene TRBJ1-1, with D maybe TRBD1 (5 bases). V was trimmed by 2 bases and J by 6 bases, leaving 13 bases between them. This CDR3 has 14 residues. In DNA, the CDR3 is TGTGCCAGCAGTTTACAGGGAATTTGGGCTGAAGCTTTCTTT. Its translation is CASSLQGIWAEAFF.

The CDR3 nucleotides read TGTGCCAGCAGCTTAGGCGCCGCGGCCTATGGCTACACCTTC. Translating it yields CASSLGAAAYGYTF. The V gene is TRBV7-9, the J gene TRBJ1-2; no clear D. The V end lost 1 base, the J end lost 4 bases, and 10 bases lay between the germline ends. Germline-derived CDR1 and CDR2 are SEHNR and FQNEAQ (reference sequence). This CDR3 spans 14 amino acids.

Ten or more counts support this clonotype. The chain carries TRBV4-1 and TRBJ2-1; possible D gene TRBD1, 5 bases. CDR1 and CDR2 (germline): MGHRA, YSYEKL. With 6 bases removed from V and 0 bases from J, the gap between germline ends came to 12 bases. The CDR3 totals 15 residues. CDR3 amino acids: CASSMGQSSYNEQFF. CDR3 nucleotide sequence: TGCGCCAGCAGTATGGGGCAGAGCTCCTACAATGAGCAGTTCTTC.

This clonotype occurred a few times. DNA of the CDR3: TGTGCCAGCAGTAGGTTAGCGGGAGTGGTTAATGAGCAGTTCTTC. Translating it yields CASSRLAGVVNEQFF. The chain carries TRBV12-3 or TRBV12-4 and TRBJ2-1; 9 bases are a match to TRBD2. The CDR3 runs 15 residues. With 5 bases clipped from V and 7 bases from J, the junction kept 9 bases outside the gene matches.

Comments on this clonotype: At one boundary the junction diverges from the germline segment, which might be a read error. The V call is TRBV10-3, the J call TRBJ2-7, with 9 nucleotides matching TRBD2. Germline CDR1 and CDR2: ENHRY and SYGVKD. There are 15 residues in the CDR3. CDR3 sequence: CAIGESGGRAYEQYF. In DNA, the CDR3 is TGTGCCATCGGTGAGTCGGGCGGGAGGGCCTACGAGCAGTACTTC.

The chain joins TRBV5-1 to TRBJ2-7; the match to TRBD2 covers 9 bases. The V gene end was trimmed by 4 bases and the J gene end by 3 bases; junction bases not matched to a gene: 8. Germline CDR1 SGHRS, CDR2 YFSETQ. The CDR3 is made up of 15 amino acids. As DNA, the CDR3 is TGCGCCAGCAGCCCGCGGGGGGGCGCTGGCTACGAGCAGTACTTC. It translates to CASSPRGGAGYEQYF.

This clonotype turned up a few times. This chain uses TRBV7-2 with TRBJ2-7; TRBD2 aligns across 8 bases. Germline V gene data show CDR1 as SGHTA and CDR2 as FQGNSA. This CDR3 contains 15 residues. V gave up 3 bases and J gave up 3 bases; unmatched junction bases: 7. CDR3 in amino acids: CASSLSGSRLYEQYF. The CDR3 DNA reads TGTGCCAGCAGCTTGAGCGGGAGTAGGCTCTACGAGCAGTACTTC.

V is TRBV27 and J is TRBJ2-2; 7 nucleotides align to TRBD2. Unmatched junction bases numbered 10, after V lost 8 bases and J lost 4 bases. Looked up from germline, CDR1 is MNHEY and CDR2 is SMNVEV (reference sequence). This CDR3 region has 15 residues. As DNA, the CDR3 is TGTGCCAGCCGCCTCAGCGGGACGGGCACCGGGGAGCTGTTTTTT. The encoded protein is CASRLSGTGTGELFF.

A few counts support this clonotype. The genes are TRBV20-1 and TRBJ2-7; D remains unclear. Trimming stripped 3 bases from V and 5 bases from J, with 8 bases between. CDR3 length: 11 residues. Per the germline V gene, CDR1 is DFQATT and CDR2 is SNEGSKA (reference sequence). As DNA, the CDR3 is TGCAGTGCTAGGAAGGGTCACGAGCAGTACTTC. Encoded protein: CSARKGHEQYF.

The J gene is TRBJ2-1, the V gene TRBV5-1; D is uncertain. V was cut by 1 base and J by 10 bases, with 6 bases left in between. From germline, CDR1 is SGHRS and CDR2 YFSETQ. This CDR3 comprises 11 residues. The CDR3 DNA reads TGCGCCAGCAGCTTGACCGCAGAGCAGTTCTTC. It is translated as CASSLTAEQFF.

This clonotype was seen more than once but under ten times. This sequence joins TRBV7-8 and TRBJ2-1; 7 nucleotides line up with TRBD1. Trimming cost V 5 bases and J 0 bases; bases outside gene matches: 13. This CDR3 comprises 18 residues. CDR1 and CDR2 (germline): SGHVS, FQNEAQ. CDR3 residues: CASSPSEGAVFSYNEQFF. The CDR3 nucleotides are TGTGCCAGCAGCCCGAGTGAGGGGGCTGTATTCTCCTACAATGAGCAGTTCTTC.

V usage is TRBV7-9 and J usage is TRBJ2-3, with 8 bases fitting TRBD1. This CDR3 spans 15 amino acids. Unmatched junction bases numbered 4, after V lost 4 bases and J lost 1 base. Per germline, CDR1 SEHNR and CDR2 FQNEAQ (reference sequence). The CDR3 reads CASSYRTGRTDTQYF. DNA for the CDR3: TGTGCCAGCAGCTATCGGACAGGGCGCACAGATACGCAGTATTTT. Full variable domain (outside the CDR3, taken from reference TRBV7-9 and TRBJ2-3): DTGVSQNPRHKITKRGQNVTFRCDPISEHNRLYWYRQTLGQGPEFLTYFQNEAQLEKSRLLSDRFSAERPKGSFSTLEIQRTEQGDSAMYLCASSYRTGRTDTQYFGPGTRLTVL.

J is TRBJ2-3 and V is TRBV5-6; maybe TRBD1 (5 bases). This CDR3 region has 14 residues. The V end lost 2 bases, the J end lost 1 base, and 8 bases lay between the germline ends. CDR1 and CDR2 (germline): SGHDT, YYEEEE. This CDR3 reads CASSFQQGTDTQYF. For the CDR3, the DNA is TGTGCCAGCAGCTTTCAACAGGGCACAGATACGCAGTATTTT.

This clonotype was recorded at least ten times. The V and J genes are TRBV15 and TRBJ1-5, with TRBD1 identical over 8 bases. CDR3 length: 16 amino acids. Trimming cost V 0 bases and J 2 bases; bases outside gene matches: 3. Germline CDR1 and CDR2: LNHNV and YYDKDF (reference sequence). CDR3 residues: CATSRDDRGGNQPQHF. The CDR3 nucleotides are TGTGCCACCAGCAGAGACGACAGGGGAGGCAATCAGCCCCAGCATTTT. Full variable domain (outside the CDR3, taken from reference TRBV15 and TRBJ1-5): DAMVIQNPRYQVTQFGKPVTLSCSQTLNHNVMYWYQQKSSQAPKLLFHYYDKDFNNEADTPDNFQSRRPNTSFCFLDIRSPGLGDTAMYLCATSRDDRGGNQPQHFGDGTRLSIL.

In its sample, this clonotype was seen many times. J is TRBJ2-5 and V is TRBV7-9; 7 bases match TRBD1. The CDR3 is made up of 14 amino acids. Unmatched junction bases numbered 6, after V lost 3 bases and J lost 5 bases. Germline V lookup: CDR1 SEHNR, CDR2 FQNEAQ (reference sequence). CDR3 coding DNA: TGTGCCAGCAGCTTGCGGACAGGCGGGGAGACCCAGTACTTC. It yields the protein CASSLRTGGETQYF.

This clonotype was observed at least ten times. CDR3 in DNA: TGTGCCATCAGTGCGTCGGGACTCGGTGAGCAGTTCTTC. It translates to CAISASGLGEQFF. This rearrangement joins TRBV10-3 to TRBJ2-1, with D possibly being TRBD2 (6 bases). The CDR3 loop spans 13 amino acids. V shed 4 bases and J shed 9 bases, with 13 bases lying between them. Germline V gene data show CDR1 as ENHRY and CDR2 as SYGVKD.

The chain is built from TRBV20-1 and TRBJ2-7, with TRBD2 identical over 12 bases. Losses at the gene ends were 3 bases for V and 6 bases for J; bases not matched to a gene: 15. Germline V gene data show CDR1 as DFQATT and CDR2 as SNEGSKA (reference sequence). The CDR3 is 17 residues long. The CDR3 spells CSASGLAGGRRFGEQYF. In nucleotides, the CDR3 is TGCAGTGCTAGTGGTCTAGCGGGGGGGCGTAGGTTCGGCGAGCAGTACTTC.